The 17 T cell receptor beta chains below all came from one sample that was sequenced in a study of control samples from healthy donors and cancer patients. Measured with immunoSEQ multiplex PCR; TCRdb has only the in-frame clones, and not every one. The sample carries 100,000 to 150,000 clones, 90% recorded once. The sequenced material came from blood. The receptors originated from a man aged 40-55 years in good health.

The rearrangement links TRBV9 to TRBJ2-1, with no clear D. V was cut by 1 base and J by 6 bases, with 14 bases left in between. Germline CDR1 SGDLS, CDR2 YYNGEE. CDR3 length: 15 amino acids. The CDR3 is CASSVMSHGGNEQFF. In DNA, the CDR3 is TGTGCCAGCAGCGTAATGTCCCATGGTGGCAATGAGCAGTTCTTC.

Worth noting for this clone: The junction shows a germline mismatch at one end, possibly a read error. The CDR3 sequence: CASSQDRGETQYF. The DNA of the CDR3 is TGTGCTAGCAGCCAAGACAGGGGGGAGACCCAGTACTTC. The gene calls are TRBV7-7 and TRBJ2-5, with 9 bases fitting TRBD1. Germline V lookup: CDR1 SSHAT, CDR2 FNYEAQ (reference sequence). The CDR3 loop spans 13 amino acids.

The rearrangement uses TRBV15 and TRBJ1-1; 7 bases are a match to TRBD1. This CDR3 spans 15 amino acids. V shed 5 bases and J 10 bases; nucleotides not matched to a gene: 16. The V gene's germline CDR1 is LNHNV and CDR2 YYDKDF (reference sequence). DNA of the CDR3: TGTGCCACCAGCCCAGGGGGGGGCAGTCTGATTGGAGCTTTCTTT. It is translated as CATSPGGGSLIGAFF.

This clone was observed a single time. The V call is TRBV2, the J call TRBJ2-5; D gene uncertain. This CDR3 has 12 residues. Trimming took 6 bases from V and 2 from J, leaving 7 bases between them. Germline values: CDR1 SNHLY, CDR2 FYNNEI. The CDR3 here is CASSALQETQYF. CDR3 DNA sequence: TGTGCCAGCAGCGCTCTTCAAGAGACCCAGTACTTC.

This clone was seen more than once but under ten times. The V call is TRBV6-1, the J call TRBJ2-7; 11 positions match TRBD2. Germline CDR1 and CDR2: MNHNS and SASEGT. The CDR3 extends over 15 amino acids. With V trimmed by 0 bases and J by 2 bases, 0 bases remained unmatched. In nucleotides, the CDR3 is TGTGCCAGCAGTGAAGCGACTAGCGGGGCCTACGAGCAGTACTTC. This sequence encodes CASSEATSGAYEQYF.

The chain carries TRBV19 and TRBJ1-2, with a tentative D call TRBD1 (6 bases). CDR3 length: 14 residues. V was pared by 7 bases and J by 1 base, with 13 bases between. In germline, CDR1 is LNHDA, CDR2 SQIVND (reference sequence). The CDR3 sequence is CASTADSLNYGYTF. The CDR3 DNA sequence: TGTGCCAGTACTGCGGACAGTCTTAACTATGGCTACACCTTC.

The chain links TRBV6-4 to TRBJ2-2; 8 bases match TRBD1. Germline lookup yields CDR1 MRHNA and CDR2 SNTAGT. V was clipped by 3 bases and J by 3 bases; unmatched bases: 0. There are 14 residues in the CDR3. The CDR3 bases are TGTGCCAGCAGTGAGGACAGGGACACCGGGGAGCTGTTTTTT. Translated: CASSEDRDTGELFF.

CDR3 sequence: CASSRPGTANEKLFF. The CDR3 DNA follows: TGTGCCAGCAGCCGACCCGGGACAGCTAATGAAAAACTGTTTTTT. This chain uses TRBV21-1 with TRBJ1-4; the table's D call TRBD1 went unverified against the DNA. TRBV21-1 is classified as a pseudogene. The length of the CDR3 is 15 residues.

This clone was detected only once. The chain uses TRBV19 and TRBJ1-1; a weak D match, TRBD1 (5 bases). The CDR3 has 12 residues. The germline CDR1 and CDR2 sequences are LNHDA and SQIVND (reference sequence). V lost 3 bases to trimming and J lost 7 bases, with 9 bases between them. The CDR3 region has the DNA TGTGCCAGTAGTATCACAGGACGTGAAGCTTTCTTT. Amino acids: CASSITGREAFF.

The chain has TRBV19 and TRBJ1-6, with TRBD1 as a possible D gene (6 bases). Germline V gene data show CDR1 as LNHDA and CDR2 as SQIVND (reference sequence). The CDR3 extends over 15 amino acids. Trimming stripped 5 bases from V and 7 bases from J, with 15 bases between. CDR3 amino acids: CASSPGQGLNSPLHF. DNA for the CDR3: TGTGCCAGTAGTCCGGGACAAGGCCTGAATTCACCCCTCCACTTT.

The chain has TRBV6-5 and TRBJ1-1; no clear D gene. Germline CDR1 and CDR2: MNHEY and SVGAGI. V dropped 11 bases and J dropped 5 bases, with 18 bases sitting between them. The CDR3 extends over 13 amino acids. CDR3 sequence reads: CAANGRGSTEAFF. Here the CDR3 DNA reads TGTGCCGCCAACGGCCGAGGTTCGACTGAAGCTTTCTTT.

For the CDR3, the DNA is TGTGCCAGCTCACCTACTAGCGGGGGGGACAATGAGCAGTTCTTC. It yields the protein CASSPTSGGDNEQFF. This chain uses TRBV18 with TRBJ2-1; 13 bases match TRBD2. The V gene's germline CDR1 is KGHSH and CDR2 LQKENI. CDR3 length equals 15 residues. V shed 3 bases, J shed 5 bases, and the junction held 1 base outside the gene matches. The full variable domain, its missing parts supplied by reference TRBV18 and TRBJ2-1, is NAGVMQNPRHLVRRRGQEARLRCSPMKGHSHVYWYRQLPEEGLKFMVYLQKENIIDESGMPKERFSAEFPKEGPSILRIQQVVRGDSAAYFCASSPTSGGDNEQFFGPGTRLTVL.

The CDR3 sequence: CASSLAGGLDTQYF. As DNA, the CDR3 is TGTGCCAGCAGCCTAGCGGGGGGGCTCGATACGCAGTATTTT. The gene calls are TRBV14 and TRBJ2-3; 11 nucleotides match TRBD2. Per the germline V gene, CDR1 is SGHDN and CDR2 is FVKESK. The CDR3 extends over 14 amino acids. With V trimmed by 4 bases and J by 6 bases, 3 bases remained unmatched.

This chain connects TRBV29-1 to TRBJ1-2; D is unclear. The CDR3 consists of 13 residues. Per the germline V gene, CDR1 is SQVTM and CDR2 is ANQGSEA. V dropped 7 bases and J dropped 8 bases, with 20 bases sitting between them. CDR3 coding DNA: TGCAGCGCCGGTGAGGCGCGAGAAGTAGGCTACACCTTC. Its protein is CSAGEAREVGYTF.

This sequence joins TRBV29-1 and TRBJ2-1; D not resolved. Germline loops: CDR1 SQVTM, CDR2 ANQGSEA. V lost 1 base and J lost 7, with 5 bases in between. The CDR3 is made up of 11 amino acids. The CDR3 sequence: CSVEGGNEQFF. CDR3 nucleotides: TGCAGCGTTGAAGGGGGAAATGAGCAGTTCTTC.

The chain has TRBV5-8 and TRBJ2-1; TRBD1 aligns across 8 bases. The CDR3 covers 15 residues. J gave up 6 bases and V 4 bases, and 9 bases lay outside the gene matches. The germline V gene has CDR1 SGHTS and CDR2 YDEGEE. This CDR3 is CASSRRDRRSNEQFF. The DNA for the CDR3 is TGTGCCAGCAGCCGCCGGGACAGGCGTTCCAATGAGCAGTTCTTC.

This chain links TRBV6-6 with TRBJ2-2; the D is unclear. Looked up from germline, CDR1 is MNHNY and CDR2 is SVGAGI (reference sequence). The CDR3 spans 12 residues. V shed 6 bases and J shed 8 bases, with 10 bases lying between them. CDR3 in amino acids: CASSLKPGELFF. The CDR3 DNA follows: TGTGCCAGCAGCCTAAAGCCTGGGGAGCTGTTTTTT.